What follows is one T cell receptor (beta chain) and its context. This clonotype was detected ten times or more. No antigen is known for it. No much larger clone is present one base from it, and per-base qualities are unavailable. The sample belongs to a study of response to subunit inactivated influenza vaccine (dated by TCRdb to between 2018 and 2020). Study-level background: Deep quantitative T cell receptor repertoire profiling was used in the study to track responses to a trivalent subunit inactivated influenza vaccine.

The cysteine opens and the phenylalanine closes a CDR3 of 15 amino acids. The CDR3 DNA has 45 bases and is translated from base 1. V is shortened by 0 bases, J by 13 bases, and the region joining them spans 17 bases. For CDR1 and CDR2, the germline V gene lists SGHDT and YYEEEE. The time point label corresponds to: 45 to 55 days after influenza vaccine administration. Library prep was done by RT-PCR. The run used an Illumina HiSeq 2500. TCRdb trimmed public reads at Q25 via fastp, called clones via MiXCR and kept in-frame beta chains. Each record represents a unique CDR3 protein, reported with the most common genes and DNA among its rows. This sample holds fewer than 700,000 distinct CDR3 sequences; over 10% were observed only once. The ten most abundant clones make up around 13% of the sample. The research as a whole found: According to the authors, only a limited number of new T cells may be recruited by each seasonal influenza vaccination.

This specimen consisted of PBMCs from blood, obtained roughly 6 weeks after vaccination. The receptor comes from a man aged 50-60 years who received an inactivated influenza vaccine. Donor details come from another sample of the same person, matched by shared clones. The chain couples TRBV5-6 to TRBJ1-6, with no confidently assigned D gene. CDR3 loop: CASSLGPGHKSPLHF. The DNA sequence reads TGTGCCAGCAGCTTGGGTCCGGGCCACAAAAGCCCCCTCCACTTT.